Following are 11 T cell receptor beta chains from one sample sequenced in a study of CD8 T cells in ankylosing spondylitis. TCRdb recomputed calls from the 5' RACE reads with MiXCR, one row per CDR3 protein. The sample records 350,000 to 450,000 distinct CDR3 sequences, 20% being singletons. The sequenced material came from blood, either unsorted or a sorted T cell fraction (not recorded which). The receptors derive from a male donor with ankylosing spondylitis or in good health (not recorded which).

This clonotype was recorded a few times. One end of the junction does not line up with germline, which may come from a read error. The chain couples TRBV7-7 to TRBJ2-1; D remains ambiguous. The CDR3 is made up of 13 amino acids. Germline CDR1 and CDR2: SSHAT and FNYEAQ (reference sequence). The CDR3 is CASSLGHKNEQFF. Here the CDR3 DNA reads TGTGCTAGCAGCTTAGGTCATAAAAATGAGCAGTTCTTC.

The chain carries TRBV12-3 or TRBV12-4 and TRBJ1-5, with D unclear. Trimming shortened V by 5 bases and J by 3 bases, and 11 bases separated the two germline ends. The CDR3 is made up of 14 amino acids. CDR3 coding DNA: TGTGCCAGCAGTCCCAAGGGAATCAATCAGCCCCAGCATTTT. This encodes CASSPKGINQPQHF.

The chain links TRBV5-6 to TRBJ1-1; D is uncertain. Trimming removed 2 bases at V and 5 bases at J, with 13 bases between. CDR3 length equals 14 residues. Germline CDR1 SGHDT, CDR2 YYEEEE. The CDR3 DNA is TGTGCCAGCAGCTTAGCTACCATGCGGACTGAAGCTTTCTTT. Amino acid sequence: CASSLATMRTEAFF.

The chain recombines TRBV4-1 with TRBJ2-1; 13 bases match TRBD2. V lost 5 bases, J lost 6 bases, and 4 bases stayed unmatched. CDR3 length equals 15 residues. The germline V gene has CDR1 MGHRA and CDR2 YSYEKL. This CDR3 is CASSSTSGGANEQFF. DNA for the CDR3: TGCGCCAGCAGCTCCACTAGCGGGGGGGCCAATGAGCAGTTCTTC.

This sequence joins TRBV10-3 and TRBJ2-7, with 11 bases fitting TRBD1. Looked up from germline, CDR1 is ENHRY and CDR2 is SYGVKD. The J segment lost 3 bases and the V segment lost 2 bases, leaving 6 bases of the junction unmatched. The CDR3 totals 16 residues. DNA for the CDR3: TGTGCCATCAGTGAGGGAGAGGGGACAGGGGGCTACGAGCAGTACTTC. Translating it yields CAISEGEGTGGYEQYF.

CDR3 region: CASTGPSYEQYF. The CDR3 coding sequence is TGTGCCAGCACAGGGCCCTCCTACGAGCAGTACTTC. The rearrangement uses TRBV7-9 and TRBJ2-7; D possibly corresponds to TRBD1 (5 bases). V lost 7 bases to trimming and J lost 0 bases, with 7 bases between them. This CDR3 spans 12 amino acids. The germline gives CDR1 SEHNR, CDR2 FQNEAQ (reference sequence). Full variable domain (rest looked up from reference TRBV7-9 and TRBJ2-7): DTGVSQNPRHKITKRGQNVTFRCDPISEHNRLYWYRQTLGQGPEFLTYFQNEAQLEKSRLLSDRFSAERPKGSFSTLEIQRTEQGDSAMYLCASTGPSYEQYFGPGTRLTVT.

The J gene is TRBJ2-3, the V gene TRBV2, with a possible D match to TRBD2 (6 bases). V gave up 6 bases and J gave up 2 bases, with 18 bases separating them. The CDR3 spans 16 residues. Germline V gene sequence: CDR1 SNHLY, CDR2 FYNNEI. This chain's CDR3 is CASSPRDSAFTDTQYF. CDR3 DNA sequence: TGTGCCAGCAGCCCCCGGGACTCGGCTTTCACAGATACGCAGTATTTT.

This clonotype has only a few counts. This chain links TRBV19 with TRBJ2-3, with D perhaps TRBD1 (6 bases). Germline values: CDR1 LNHDA, CDR2 SQIVND (reference sequence). The V and J ends lost 5 bases and 5 bases respectively, with 14 bases between them. The CDR3 contains 14 residues. CDR3: CASSGGWGQDTQYF. The CDR3 region has the DNA TGTGCCAGTAGTGGTGGATGGGGGCAAGATACGCAGTATTTT.

The rearrangement links TRBV28 to TRBJ2-2; a possible D gene is TRBD1 (5 bases). CDR1 MDHEN and CDR2 SYDVKM come from the germline V gene. The V end lost 4 bases, the J end lost 0 bases, and 9 bases lay between the germline ends. CDR3 size: 15 residues. CDR3 sequence reads: CASSSETANTGELFF. The CDR3 DNA reads TGTGCCAGCAGTTCGGAGACAGCGAACACCGGGGAGCTGTTTTTT.

This chain connects TRBV7-3 to TRBJ2-1; D tentatively reads TRBD1 or TRBD2 (6 bases each). The ends were cut back, 1 base at V and 3 bases at J, with 13 bases in the middle. The CDR3 has 16 amino acids. CDR1 is SGHTA and CDR2 is FQGTGA in the germline V gene. The CDR3 coding sequence is TGTGCCAGCAGCTTAATGGGGGGCCCGGGCTACAATGAGCAGTTCTTC. Its translation: CASSLMGGPGYNEQFF.

V and J are TRBV29-1 and TRBJ2-3; 8 nucleotides agree with TRBD1. Germline CDR1 reads SQVTM; CDR2 reads ANQGSEA. After removal of 5 bases from V and 2 bases from J, the junction contained 3 bases not matched to a gene. CDR3 length: 13 amino acids. CDR3 DNA sequence: TGCAGCGTTTGGACAGGGCCCACAGATACGCAGTATTTT. Translated: CSVWTGPTDTQYF.